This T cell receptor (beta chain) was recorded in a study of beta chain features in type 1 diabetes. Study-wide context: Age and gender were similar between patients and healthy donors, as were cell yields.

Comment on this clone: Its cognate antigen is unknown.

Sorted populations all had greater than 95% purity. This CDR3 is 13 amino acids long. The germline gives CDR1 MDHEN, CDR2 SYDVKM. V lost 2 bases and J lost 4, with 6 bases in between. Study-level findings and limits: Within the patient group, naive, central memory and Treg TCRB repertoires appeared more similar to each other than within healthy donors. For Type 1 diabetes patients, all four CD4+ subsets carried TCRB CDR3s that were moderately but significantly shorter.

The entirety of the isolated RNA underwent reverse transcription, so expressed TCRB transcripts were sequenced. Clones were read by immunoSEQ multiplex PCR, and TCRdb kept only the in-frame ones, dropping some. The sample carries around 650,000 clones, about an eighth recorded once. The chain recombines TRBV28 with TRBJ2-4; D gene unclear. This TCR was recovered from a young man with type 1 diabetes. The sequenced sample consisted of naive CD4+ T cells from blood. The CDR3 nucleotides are TGTGCCAGCAGTTTACTGACAAAAAACATTCAGTACTTC. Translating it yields CASSLLTKNIQYF.